This T cell receptor (beta chain) was sequenced during a study of spatial heterogeneity in lung cancer. Study at large: Within raw reads, each unique TCR and UMI combination appeared on average more than ten times.

The V gene lost 6 bases and the J gene lost 8 bases, with 16 bases spanning the gap. The germline V gene encodes CDR1 DFQATT and CDR2 SNEGSKA (reference sequence). The CDR3 length is 12 residues. As for time point: blood at routine non-recurrence follow-up after resection. TCRdb re-called the 5' RACE reads with MiXCR, one entry per CDR3 protein. The sample consists of some 46,000 distinct CDR3 sequences, roughly 10% of them appearing once. The sequence came from a male donor with early-stage non-small cell lung cancer. Sequenced material: PBMCs, taken at follow-up. The V call is TRBV20-1, the J call TRBJ1-1; D is uncertain. CDR3 sequence (DNA): TGCAGTGCCCGGGTCCCCAATGAGGAAGCTTTCTTT. Its translation is CSARVPNEEAFF.